The rows below give T cell receptor beta chains drawn from one sample of a study of blood T cell repertoires in COVID-19. Using immunoSEQ multiplex PCR, the repertoire was profiled, and TCRdb retains in-frame clones only, with some absent. The table includes 150,000 to 200,000 clones, 80% detected once. The sequenced sample was peripheral blood. The receptor source for this set is a man aged 55 to 69 with acute or convalescent COVID-19. Each CDR3 is given with its conserved first and last residue. The order of the fields is clone size, J gene, D gene, V gene, CDR3 protein, CDR3 DNA. A D gene is named only where the DNA matches it firmly. Size is stated for part of the rows, as once, few or many counts, or as a class when the clone is expanded.

clone_size: .; j_call: TRBJ1-4; d_call: TRBD1; v_call: TRBV11-2; cdr3_aa: CASSSGGWFDNEKLFF; cdr3_nt: TGTGCCAGCAGCTCAGGGGGCTGGTTTGATAATGAAAAACTGTTTTTT
clone_size: .; j_call: TRBJ2-7; d_call: TRBD1; v_call: TRBV5-1; cdr3_aa: CASSATGGASSYEQYF; cdr3_nt: TGCGCCAGCAGCGCAACAGGGGGTGCAAGCTCCTACGAGCAGTACTTC
clone_size: .; j_call: TRBJ1-5; d_call: .; v_call: TRBV30; cdr3_aa: CASTSGGGNQPQHF; cdr3_nt: TGTGCCTCCACGAGCGGGGGTGGCAATCAGCCCCAGCATTTT
clone_size: .; j_call: TRBJ1-2; d_call: TRBD1; v_call: TRBV14; cdr3_aa: CASSYTGANYGYTF; cdr3_nt: TGTGCCAGCAGCTACACAGGGGCTAACTATGGCTACACCTTC
clone_size: once; j_call: TRBJ2-1; d_call: TRBD2; v_call: TRBV5-4; cdr3_aa: CASSRSSGGVYNEQFF; cdr3_nt: TGTGCCAGCAGCCGTTCTAGCGGGGGGGTATACAATGAGCAGTTCTTC
clone_size: .; j_call: TRBJ2-1; d_call: TRBD2; v_call: TRBV7-9; cdr3_aa: CASSLIGGSLRIRQFF; cdr3_nt: TGTGCCAGCAGCTTAATCGGCGGGAGCCTTAGAATTCGGCAGTTCTTC
clone_size: .; j_call: TRBJ2-2; d_call: .; v_call: TRBV4-2; cdr3_aa: CASSLLISGMNTGELFF; cdr3_nt: TGTGCCAGCAGCCTATTAATTTCGGGGATGAACACCGGGGAGCTGTTTTTT
clone_size: .; j_call: TRBJ2-1; d_call: .; v_call: TRBV28; cdr3_aa: CASSPLNEQFF; cdr3_nt: TGTGCCAGCAGCCCCCTCAATGAGCAGTTCTTC
clone_size: once; j_call: TRBJ2-1; d_call: TRBD2; v_call: TRBV20-1; cdr3_aa: CSASLAGGNEQFF; cdr3_nt: TGCAGTGCTAGTCTAGCGGGAGGAAATGAGCAGTTCTTC
clone_size: .; j_call: TRBJ2-1; d_call: TRBD2; v_call: TRBV5-6; cdr3_aa: CASSRQTSGNIDNEQFF; cdr3_nt: TGTGCCAGCAGCCGACAGACTAGCGGGAATATAGACAATGAGCAGTTCTTC
clone_size: .; j_call: TRBJ2-1; d_call: TRBD1; v_call: TRBV7-9; cdr3_aa: CASSFRTGSGNNEQFF; cdr3_nt: TGTGCCAGCAGCTTCCGGACAGGGAGTGGGAACAATGAGCAGTTCTTC
clone_size: .; j_call: TRBJ1-5; d_call: .; v_call: TRBV19; cdr3_aa: CASSIRGRNQPQHF; cdr3_nt: TGTGCCAGTAGTATTCGGGGAAGGAATCAGCCCCAGCATTTT
clone_size: .; j_call: TRBJ2-1; d_call: .; v_call: TRBV4-1; cdr3_aa: CASSIGQNYYNEQFF; cdr3_nt: TGCGCCAGCAGTATCGGACAGAATTACTACAATGAGCAGTTCTTC
clone_size: .; j_call: TRBJ1-1; d_call: .; v_call: TRBV19; cdr3_aa: CASSIIRGNTEAFF; cdr3_nt: TGTGCCAGTAGTATTATAAGGGGGAACACTGAAGCTTTCTTT
clone_size: .; j_call: TRBJ2-5; d_call: TRBD1; v_call: TRBV11-1; cdr3_aa: CASSLGGQGAQETQYF; cdr3_nt: TGTGCCAGCAGCTTAGGGGGACAGGGGGCCCAAGAGACCCAGTACTTC
clone_size: .; j_call: TRBJ2-3; d_call: .; v_call: TRBV7-9; cdr3_aa: CASSVLGAFTDTQYF; cdr3_nt: TGTGCCAGCAGCGTCCTAGGGGCATTCACAGATACGCAGTATTTT
clone_size: .; j_call: TRBJ2-1; d_call: TRBD1; v_call: TRBV30; cdr3_aa: CAWDRVLNEQFF; cdr3_nt: TGTGCCTGGGACAGGGTCCTAAATGAGCAGTTCTTC
clone_size: .; j_call: TRBJ2-1; d_call: TRBD2; v_call: TRBV7-2; cdr3_aa: CASSWEIAGGVRNEQFF; cdr3_nt: TGTGCCAGCAGCTGGGAGATAGCGGGAGGAGTTCGGAATGAGCAGTTCTTC
clone_size: .; j_call: TRBJ1-3; d_call: .; v_call: TRBV11-2; cdr3_aa: CASTENEGNTIYF; cdr3_nt: TGTGCCAGCACGGAGAATGAGGGAAACACCATATATTTT
clone_size: .; j_call: TRBJ2-1; d_call: .; v_call: TRBV2; cdr3_aa: CASSELEGLAYNEQFF; cdr3_nt: TGTGCCAGCAGTGAATTAGAAGGACTGGCCTACAATGAGCAGTTCTTC
clone_size: .; j_call: TRBJ2-1; d_call: TRBD2; v_call: TRBV7-9; cdr3_aa: CASSSLSGGAYNEQFF; cdr3_nt: TGTGCCAGCAGCTCCCTTAGCGGGGGAGCTTACAATGAGCAGTTCTTC
clone_size: .; j_call: TRBJ1-1; d_call: .; v_call: TRBV18; cdr3_aa: CASSQSRGVGEAFF; cdr3_nt: TGTGCCAGCTCACAGTCACGGGGTGTTGGTGAAGCTTTCTTT
clone_size: .; j_call: TRBJ2-7; d_call: TRBD1; v_call: TRBV7-2; cdr3_aa: CASSYRTGYEQYF; cdr3_nt: TGTGCCAGCAGCTATAGGACAGGATACGAGCAGTACTTC
clone_size: .; j_call: TRBJ2-7; d_call: TRBD1; v_call: TRBV30; cdr3_aa: CAWSVAGGEQYF; cdr3_nt: TGTGCCTGGAGTGTAGCAGGGGGCGAGCAGTACTTC
clone_size: few; j_call: TRBJ1-4; d_call: TRBD1; v_call: TRBV19; cdr3_aa: CASSRFLDRAKINEKLFF; cdr3_nt: TGTGCCAGTTCTAGGTTTCTGGACAGGGCGAAGATTAATGAAAAACTGTTTTTT
clone_size: .; j_call: TRBJ1-5; d_call: .; v_call: TRBV19; cdr3_aa: CASSARGSSNQPQHF; cdr3_nt: TGTGCCAGTAGTGCCCGAGGGAGTAGTAATCAGCCCCAGCATTTT
clone_size: .; j_call: TRBJ2-1; d_call: .; v_call: TRBV9; cdr3_aa: CASSVGSAGYNEQFF; cdr3_nt: TGTGCCAGCAGCGTCGGGAGTGCTGGCTACAATGAGCAGTTCTTC
clone_size: .; j_call: TRBJ2-3; d_call: .; v_call: TRBV7-8; cdr3_aa: CASSWRGGGSTDTQYF; cdr3_nt: TGTGCCAGCAGCTGGCGGGGTGGCGGGAGCACAGATACGCAGTATTTT
clone_size: .; j_call: TRBJ1-5; d_call: .; v_call: TRBV6-5; cdr3_aa: CASSYAGADQPQHF; cdr3_nt: TGTGCCAGCAGTTACGCAGGGGCCGATCAGCCCCAGCATTTT
clone_size: .; j_call: TRBJ2-1; d_call: TRBD2; v_call: TRBV3-1/TRBV3-2; cdr3_aa: CASSHTAGGRYNEQFF; cdr3_nt: TGTGCCAGCAGCCACACGGCGGGGGGACGCTACAATGAGCAGTTCTTC
clone_size: .; j_call: TRBJ1-1; d_call: TRBD1; v_call: TRBV6-4; cdr3_aa: CASSQTGGTEAFF; cdr3_nt: TGTGCCAGCAGCCAAACAGGGGGGACTGAAGCTTTCTTT
clone_size: .; j_call: TRBJ1-1; d_call: .; v_call: TRBV3-1/TRBV3-2; cdr3_aa: CAGSQEGPQGVNTEAFF; cdr3_nt: TGTGCCGGCAGCCAAGAGGGGCCCCAAGGGGTGAACACTGAAGCTTTCTTT
clone_size: .; j_call: TRBJ2-7; d_call: .; v_call: TRBV5-1; cdr3_aa: CASSLEIQVVPHEQYF; cdr3_nt: TGCGCCAGCAGCTTGGAAATTCAAGTAGTCCCCCACGAGCAGTACTTC
clone_size: .; j_call: TRBJ2-3; d_call: .; v_call: TRBV27; cdr3_aa: CASSLIGGYTDTQYF; cdr3_nt: TGTGCCAGCAGTTTAATAGGGGGATACACAGATACGCAGTATTTT
clone_size: .; j_call: TRBJ2-3; d_call: .; v_call: TRBV24-1; cdr3_aa: CATSDSTAALDTQYF; cdr3_nt: TGTGCCACCAGTGATTCTACGGCGGCCCTAGATACGCAGTATTTT
clone_size: .; j_call: TRBJ2-1; d_call: TRBD2; v_call: TRBV15; cdr3_aa: CATSPGTRTYNEQFF; cdr3_nt: TGTGCCACCAGCCCCGGGACTAGAACCTACAATGAGCAGTTCTTC